This T cell receptor beta chain was recovered during a study of patients and donors after allogeneic stem cell transplantation. V lost 8 bases, J lost 4 bases, and 22 bases lay in between. CDR3 length: 17 residues. Germline CDR1 is SGHDT and CDR2 is YYEEEE. TCRdb re-analysed the RT-PCR reads in MiXCR, keeping a single row per CDR3 protein. The table shows 900,000 to 1,000,000 distinct CDR3 sequences, with about a sixth occurring only once. The TCR comes from a human donor who was either an allogeneic HSCT recipient or a stem cell or donor lymphocyte infusion donor (not recorded which). It is not recorded whose cells these are; they may come from a transplant donor. The gene calls are TRBV5-6 and TRBJ2-6; D is unresolved. The sequencing sample was made of blood, either unsorted or a sorted T cell fraction (not recorded which). The CDR3 reads CASTSRSLRAGANVLTF. CDR3 bases: TGTGCCAGTACCTCTAGGTCTCTGAGAGCCGGGGCCAACGTCCTGACTTTC.